The T cell receptor beta chain under discussion was sequenced for a study of blood T cells in healthy people across ages. Study conclusions and caveats: Diversity of TCR beta per million T cells declined in a roughly linear way with age. Diversity was estimated from one million T cells, and these estimates were considered underestimates.

V shed 4 bases, J shed 13 bases, and the junction held 23 bases outside the gene matches. The CDR3 is made up of 18 amino acids. Germline CDR1 SEHNR, CDR2 FQNEAQ (reference sequence). Of note for this clonotype: As yet, its antigen is unknown.

Healthy Caucasian individuals from Russia aged roughly 6 to 95 were enrolled as donors. A J-beta primer mix and a sample-barcoded 5' primer were used in a second PCR of about 7 to 12 cycles. Via MiXCR, TCRdb re-called the 5' RACE reads, giving one row per CDR3 protein. The sample lists 1.5 million to 2 million distinct CDR3 sequences, about 28% seen once, with about 7.7% in the top ten. Sequencing used blood. The TCR was taken from a woman in her twenties or thirties in good health. The chain combines TRBV7-9 with TRBJ2-4, with 9 bases aligning to TRBD2. The CDR3 protein is CASSSARPAGGLRDTQYF. The CDR3 DNA sequence: TGTGCCAGCAGCTCGGCGCGTCCAGCGGGGGGTCTCCGAGATACCCAGTACTTC.